The 13 T cell receptor beta chains given below trace back to one sample, sequenced in a study of vaccination and CD4 T cells after COVID-19. CD4+ T cells that had been cultured provided DNA sequenced with the Oncomine TCR Beta short-read assay. One entry per CDR3 protein results from TCRdb running MiXCR on the PCR reads. Found here are some 15,000 distinct CDR3 sequences, 65% to 75% of them singletons; the top ten hold around 15%. The treatment here: roughly 10-day PBMC culture with coronavirus spike peptide pools or control peptides (ViraFEST assay). No antigen has been identified for these receptors. The sequenced sample consisted of CD4+ T cells from blood, cultured in vitro. These receptors came from a human donor who had recovered from COVID-19.

This clonotype showed up just a few times. The chain couples TRBV7-8 to TRBJ2-7; 11 nucleotides align to TRBD2. The CDR3 length is 15 residues. From germline, CDR1 is SGHVS and CDR2 FQNEAQ. The junction had 1 base not matched to a gene; V was cut back by 1 base and J by 2 bases. The CDR3 nucleotides are TGTGCCAGCAGCTTAGTGACTAGCGGGACCTACGAGCAGTACTTC. Translating gives CASSLVTSGTYEQYF.

V usage is TRBV7-2 and J usage is TRBJ2-7; the match to TRBD1 covers 8 bases. Germline trimming cut 5 bases from V and 3 bases from J; bases unmatched to any gene: 27. This CDR3 spans 21 amino acids. The germline CDR1 and CDR2 sequences are SGHTA and FQGNSA. CDR3 bases: TGTGCCAGCAGCCCCCAAAGTCAGGTGGGACAGGTGGGGCCGAGGGTCTACGAGCAGTACTTC. Translation gives CASSPQSQVGQVGPRVYEQYF.

This clonotype appeared once. V is TRBV6-2 or TRBV6-3 and J is TRBJ2-3; TRBD2 matches 7 bases. CDR1 is MNHEY and CDR2 is SVGEGT in the germline V gene. CDR3 length: 16 residues. J was trimmed by 6 bases and V by 6 bases; bases with no gene match: 15. The CDR3, as DNA: TGTGCCAGCAGGAGCGTTTTCAAGCGGGGCGGGGATACGCAGTATTTT. It yields the protein CASRSVFKRGGDTQYF.

The rearrangement links TRBV20-1 to TRBJ1-5, with D perhaps matching TRBD1 (5 bases). Germline V CDR1 and CDR2: DFQATT, SNEGSKA (reference sequence). V was trimmed by 0 bases and J by 4 bases, leaving 13 bases between them. CDR3 length equals 15 residues. The CDR3 DNA reads as TGCAGTGCTAGAGAGCAGGGAATTAGTAATCAGCCCCAGCATTTT. This gives the protein CSAREQGISNQPQHF.

This chain connects TRBV2 to TRBJ1-2, with 10 bases lining up with TRBD1. Germline trimming cut 7 bases from V and 7 bases from J; bases unmatched to any gene: 9. Germline assignment: CDR1 SNHLY and CDR2 FYNNEI. The CDR3 contains 14 residues. The CDR3 DNA is TGTGCCAGCACCAGGGACAGGGGAATTGGTGGCTACACCTTC. Translation: CASTRDRGIGGYTF.

The gene calls are TRBV29-1 and TRBJ1-1, with 8 bases aligning to TRBD1. This CDR3 contains 13 residues. Trimming took 6 bases from V and 0 from J; bases not matched to a gene: 3. Germline V gives CDR1 SQVTM, CDR2 ANQGSEA. The DNA of the CDR3 is TGCAGCGTCAGGGGGCTTATGAACACTGAAGCTTTCTTT. This translates into CSVRGLMNTEAFF.

V usage is TRBV21-1 and J usage is TRBJ2-7. TRBV21-1 is labeled a pseudogene. This CDR3 is built from 13 residues. In nucleotides, the CDR3 is TGTGCCAGCAGCTACCGAGAGGTCTACGAGCAGTACTTC. Amino acids: CASSYREVYEQYF.

The chain is built from TRBV6-2 or TRBV6-3 and TRBJ2-7; TRBD1 agrees at 9 bases. This CDR3 comprises 14 residues. V lost 6 bases and J lost 6; bases outside the gene matches: 9. The germline V gene encodes CDR1 MNHEY and CDR2 SVGEGT. CDR3 sequence (DNA): TGTGCCAGCAGAACACAGGGGGCCGCGGGCGAGCAGTACTTC. Translating gives CASRTQGAAGEQYF.

This chain uses TRBV9 with TRBJ1-2; 7 bases match TRBD1. J lost 1 base, V lost 6 bases, and 9 bases had no gene match. Germline CDR1 reads SGDLS; CDR2 reads YYNGEE. The CDR3 is 15 amino acids. CDR3 loop: CASTSQTGLNYGYTF. Written as DNA, the CDR3 is TGTGCCAGCACCTCACAGACAGGGCTTAACTATGGCTACACCTTC.

This chain connects TRBV10-1 to TRBJ2-3, with a tentative D call TRBD2 (5 bases). The CDR3 totals 14 residues. Germline V gene sequence: CDR1 WNHNN, CDR2 SYGVQD (reference sequence). The V gene lost 5 bases and the J gene lost 2 bases, with 11 bases spanning the gap. The CDR3 DNA follows: TGCGCCAGCAGTAGGACTGGGAACACAGATACGCAGTATTTT. It specifies CASSRTGNTDTQYF.

The rearrangement uses TRBV20-1 and TRBJ1-2, with TRBD1 as a possible D gene (6 bases). CDR3 size: 14 residues. Deletions cut 2 bases from V and 3 bases from J, with 13 bases between. From germline, CDR1 is DFQATT and CDR2 SNEGSKA (reference sequence). The CDR3: CSARKDSSHYGYTF. Written as DNA, the CDR3 is TGCAGTGCTAGAAAGGACAGTTCCCACTATGGCTACACCTTC.

The count of this clonotype is one. The gene calls are TRBV21-1 and TRBJ1-2; the table's D call TRBD1 went unverified against the DNA. TRBV21-1 is labeled a pseudogene. This CDR3 is built from 15 residues. This chain's CDR3 is CASSKKDRGNYGYTF. The DNA for the CDR3 is TGTGCCAGCAGCAAAAAGGACAGGGGGAACTATGGCTACACCTTC.

CDR3 sequence reads: CASSFDRGPEAFF. The CDR3 DNA reads as TGTGCCAGCAGCTTCGACAGGGGACCTGAAGCTTTCTTT. The V gene is TRBV7-9, the J gene TRBJ1-1, with 8 nucleotides matching TRBD1. Germline V gene sequence: CDR1 SEHNR, CDR2 FQNEAQ (reference sequence). J lost 6 bases, V lost 3 bases, and 3 bases had no gene match. The CDR3 extends over 13 amino acids.